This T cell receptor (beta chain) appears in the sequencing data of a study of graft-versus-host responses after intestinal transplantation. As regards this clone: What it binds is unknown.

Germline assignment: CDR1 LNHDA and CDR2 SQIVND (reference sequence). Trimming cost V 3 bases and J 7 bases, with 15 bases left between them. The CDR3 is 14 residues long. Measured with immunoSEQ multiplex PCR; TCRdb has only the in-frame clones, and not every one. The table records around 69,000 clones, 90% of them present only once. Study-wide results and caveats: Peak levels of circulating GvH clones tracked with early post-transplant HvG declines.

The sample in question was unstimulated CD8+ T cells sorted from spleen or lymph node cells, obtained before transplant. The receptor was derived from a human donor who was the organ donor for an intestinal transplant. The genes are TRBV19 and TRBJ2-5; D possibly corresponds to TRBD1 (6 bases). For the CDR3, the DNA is TGTGCCAGTAGTATTTCGCACAGGGAAGGGACCCAGTACTTC. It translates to CASSISHREGTQYF.